This passage covers 20 T cell receptor beta chains from one sample sequenced in a study of a mutant IDH1 vaccine in newly diagnosed glioma. Sequencing used immunoSEQ multiplex PCR; TCRdb keeps in-frame clones, though not all of them. The sample has 50,000 to 65,000 clones; 80% to 90% are singletons. Time point here: baseline, week 1 (first vaccination visit). Noted treatment: pre-vaccination baseline after standard-of-care therapy. The sample consisted of PBMCs, taken from a glioma patient treated with radiotherapy, temozolomide or both. These receptors originate from a man in his late teens or twenties with glioma.

V and J are TRBV4-2 and TRBJ2-6; D is possibly TRBD1 or TRBD2 (5 bases each). CDR3 length: 15 amino acids. CDR1 and CDR2 from the germline V gene are LGHNA and YNFKEQ. Trimming stripped 5 bases from V and 2 bases from J, with 10 bases between. The DNA of the CDR3 is TGTGCCAGCAGCTCAGGGACGGCTGGGGCCAACGTCCTGACTTTC. It encodes CASSSGTAGANVLTF.

The genes are TRBV29-1 and TRBJ2-7; D is unresolved. The ends were cut back, 5 bases at V and 7 bases at J, with 9 bases in the middle. From germline, CDR1 is SQVTM and CDR2 ANQGSEA. There are 10 residues in the CDR3. CDR3 in amino acids: CSVYDGEQYF. CDR3 DNA sequence: TGCAGCGTTTACGACGGGGAGCAGTACTTC.

CDR3 loop: CASRGGQRQPQHF. CDR3 sequence (DNA): TGTGCCAGCAGGGGCGGACAGCGCCAGCCCCAGCATTTT. The J gene is TRBJ1-5, the V gene TRBV6-1, with D tentatively TRBD1 (6 bases). The CDR3 covers 13 residues. The germline gives CDR1 MNHNS, CDR2 SASEGT. The V end lost 6 bases, the J end lost 7 bases, and 13 bases lay between the germline ends.

The chain has TRBV5-4 and TRBJ2-2, with unresolved D. The CDR3 is 12 amino acids. The germline V and J ends were trimmed by 3 bases and 4 bases, with 4 bases remaining between them. Germline CDR1 reads SGHNT; CDR2 reads YYREEE (reference sequence). In nucleotides, the CDR3 is TGTGCCAGCAGCTCACCCACCGGGGAGCTGTTTTTT. Amino acid sequence: CASSSPTGELFF.

The gene calls are TRBV7-9 and TRBJ1-5; possibly TRBD1 for D (5 bases). The CDR3 contains 17 residues. The V and J ends lost 2 bases and 1 base respectively, with 15 bases between them. The germline CDR1 and CDR2 sequences are SEHNR and FQNEAQ (reference sequence). The CDR3 reads CASSLNGRGLSNQPQHF. CDR3 bases: TGTGCCAGCAGCTTAAATGGACGGGGGTTGAGCAATCAGCCCCAGCATTTT.

Only a few counts were recorded for this clone. The chain combines TRBV27 with TRBJ2-2; TRBD1 matches at 7 bases. The junction had 1 base not matched to a gene; V was cut back by 4 bases and J by 2 bases. There are 14 residues in the CDR3. Germline CDR1 reads MNHEY; CDR2 reads SMNVEV (reference sequence). The CDR3 reads CASSWDSNTGELFF. The CDR3 DNA reads TGTGCCAGCAGTTGGGACAGTAACACCGGGGAGCTGTTTTTT.

Only one count was recorded for this clone. V usage is TRBV6-1 and J usage is TRBJ2-7, with D possibly TRBD2 on 5 matching bases. This CDR3 spans 15 amino acids. V was pared by 6 bases and J by 0 bases, with 15 bases between. From germline, CDR1 is MNHNS and CDR2 SASEGT. The CDR3 sequence: CASRSLVQSSYEQYF. CDR3 in DNA: TGTGCCAGCAGGTCACTAGTACAGAGCTCCTACGAGCAGTACTTC.

The V gene is TRBV6-5, the J gene TRBJ1-3; D perhaps matches TRBD1 (6 bases). Germline V gene lookup returns CDR1 MNHEY and CDR2 SVGAGI. V was cut by 8 bases and J by 3 bases, with 11 bases left in between. The CDR3 sequence is 13 residues long. The CDR3 nucleotides read TGTGCCAGCCGAGGGGGGGTTGGAAACACCATATATTTT. Amino acids: CASRGGVGNTIYF.

This clone was found a few times. The chain links TRBV19 to TRBJ1-2; D is ambiguous. V shed 4 bases and J shed 7 bases, with 16 bases lying between them. Germline CDR1 is LNHDA and CDR2 is SQIVND (reference sequence). This CDR3 has 14 residues. CDR3 region: CASSTDPGGFGYTF. CDR3 nucleotides: TGTGCCAGTAGTACGGACCCCGGAGGTTTTGGCTACACCTTC.

The chain recombines TRBV4-1 with TRBJ1-1, with D possibly TRBD1 on 5 matching bases. CDR3 size: 16 residues. V lost 4 bases, J lost 5 bases, and 20 bases lay in between. Germline V gene data show CDR1 as MGHRA and CDR2 as YSYEKL. CDR3 DNA: TGCGCCAGCAGCCCGTCCGTGGGCAGGGAGAAAACTGAAGCTTTCTTT. It specifies CASSPSVGREKTEAFF.

The sample holds one count of this clone. The CDR3 DNA sequence: TGTGCCAGTAGTGGAGGGGTTCTGGGCGAGCAGTACTTC. Encoded protein: CASSGGVLGEQYF. The chain employs TRBV19 and TRBJ2-7, with D maybe TRBD2 (6 bases). Trimming cost V 5 bases and J 6 bases, with 14 bases left between them. This CDR3 region has 13 residues. Germline values: CDR1 LNHDA, CDR2 SQIVND (reference sequence). The variable domain in full, with the rest retrieved from reference TRBV19 and TRBJ2-7, is DGGITQSPKYLFRKEGQNVTLSCEQNLNHDAMYWYRQDPGQGLRLIYYSQIVNDFQKGDIAEGYSVSREKKESFPLTVTSAQKNPTAFYLCASSGGVLGEQYFGPGTRLTVT.

CDR3 sequence: CASSLVPGTPASNQPQHF. In nucleotides, the CDR3 is TGCGCCAGCAGCTTGGTCCCGGGGACACCGGCCAGCAATCAGCCCCAGCATTTT. This rearrangement joins TRBV5-1 to TRBJ1-5, with TRBD1 as a possible D gene (6 bases). Trimming took off 0 bases at V and 1 base at J, with 17 bases between the two ends. Per the germline V gene, CDR1 is SGHRS and CDR2 is YFSETQ. This CDR3 has 18 residues.

This clone was counted only a few times. V is TRBV29-1 and J is TRBJ2-3, with TRBD1 as a possible D gene (5 bases). V was clipped by 5 bases and J by 0 bases, with 9 bases between them. The germline CDR1 and CDR2 sequences are SQVTM and ANQGSEA. The length of the CDR3 is 13 residues. The CDR3 DNA follows: TGCAGCGTTTGGACACACAGCACAGATACGCAGTATTTT. Its translation: CSVWTHSTDTQYF.

V is TRBV5-1 and J is TRBJ1-1; 7 bases line up with TRBD1. CDR3 length: 13 residues. V was clipped by 4 bases and J by 5 bases; unmatched bases: 5. Per the germline V gene, CDR1 is SGHRS and CDR2 is YFSETQ. As DNA, the CDR3 is TGCGCCAGCAGCGTAACAGGGGAAACTGAAGCTTTCTTT. Amino acid sequence: CASSVTGETEAFF. The full variable domain, in which reference TRBV5-1 and TRBJ1-1 provide the parts outside the CDR3, is KAGVTQTPRYLIKTRGQQVTLSCSPISGHRSVSWYQQTPGQGLQFLFEYFSETQRNKGNFPGRFSGRQFSNSRSEMNVSTLELGDSALYLCASSVTGETEAFFGQGTRLTVV.

The DNA for the CDR3 is TGCGCCAGCAGCCAGAACAGGGGGGCCACAGATACGCAGTATTTT. It specifies CASSQNRGATDTQYF. This chain joins TRBV4-3 and TRBJ2-3, with 8 bases lining up with TRBD1. V shed 3 bases, J shed 2 bases, and the junction held 4 bases outside the gene matches. The CDR3 is made up of 15 amino acids. Germline-derived CDR1 and CDR2 are LGHNA and YSLEER.

The chain employs TRBV30 and TRBJ1-1; 9 bases align to TRBD1. V was clipped by 2 bases and J by 1 base; unmatched bases: 8. The CDR3 runs to 16 residues. Per germline, CDR1 GTSNPN and CDR2 SVGIG (reference sequence). The CDR3 loop reads CAWSSEGTGTNTEAFF. As DNA, the CDR3 is TGTGCCTGGAGTTCCGAAGGGACAGGGACGAACACTGAAGCTTTCTTT.

The chain has TRBV6-5 and TRBJ1-2; 9 bases agree with TRBD1. V lost 6 bases, J lost 4 bases, and 9 bases stayed unmatched. Germline V gives CDR1 MNHEY, CDR2 SVGAGI. This CDR3 spans 15 amino acids. DNA for the CDR3: TGTGCCAGCAGACTCGGGACAGGGTCGTCCTATGGCTACACCTTC. It is translated as CASRLGTGSSYGYTF.

Written as DNA, the CDR3 is TGTGCCAGCAGCTTCGGGGACCTAGGGTACAATGAGCAGTTCTTC. This sequence encodes CASSFGDLGYNEQFF. The chain combines TRBV5-8 with TRBJ2-1; D might be TRBD1 or TRBD2, each matching 5 bases. The ends were cut back, 2 bases at V and 4 bases at J, with 13 bases in the middle. CDR1 and CDR2 from the germline V gene are SGHTS and YDEGEE. CDR3 size: 15 residues.

The rearrangement joins TRBV5-1 to TRBJ2-6; TRBD1 matches at 8 bases. The CDR3 spans 18 residues. Germline lookup yields CDR1 SGHRS and CDR2 YFSETQ. V lost 0 bases, J lost 0 bases, and 5 bases stayed unmatched. CDR3 protein: CASSLAGTGSSGANVLTF. The CDR3, as DNA: TGCGCCAGCAGCTTGGCCGGGACAGGTAGCTCTGGGGCCAACGTCCTGACTTTC. Full variable domain (outside the CDR3, taken from reference TRBV5-1 and TRBJ2-6): KAGVTQTPRYLIKTRGQQVTLSCSPISGHRSVSWYQQTPGQGLQFLFEYFSETQRNKGNFPGRFSGRQFSNSRSEMNVSTLELGDSALYLCASSLAGTGSSGANVLTFGAGSRLTVL.

J is TRBJ1-5 and V is TRBV19, with 7 bases fitting TRBD1. Germline loops: CDR1 LNHDA, CDR2 SQIVND (reference sequence). The CDR3 sequence is 14 residues long. The trim removed 4 bases at V and 5 bases at J, leaving 5 bases unmatched. The CDR3 sequence is CASSKSGGYQPQHF. CDR3 coding DNA: TGTGCCAGTAGTAAGTCAGGGGGTTATCAGCCCCAGCATTTT.